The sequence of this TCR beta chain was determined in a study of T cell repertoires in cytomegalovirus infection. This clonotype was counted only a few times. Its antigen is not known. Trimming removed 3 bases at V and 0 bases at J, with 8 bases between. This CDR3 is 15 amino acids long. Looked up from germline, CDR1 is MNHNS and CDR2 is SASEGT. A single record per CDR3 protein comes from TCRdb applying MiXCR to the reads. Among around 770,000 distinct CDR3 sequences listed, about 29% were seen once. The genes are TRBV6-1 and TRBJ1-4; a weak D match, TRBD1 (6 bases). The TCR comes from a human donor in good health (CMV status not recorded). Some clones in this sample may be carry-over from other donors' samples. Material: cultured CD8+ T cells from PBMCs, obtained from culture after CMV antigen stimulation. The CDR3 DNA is TGTGCCAGCAGTGACGGACAGTCAACTAATGAAAAACTGTTTTTT. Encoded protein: CASSDGQSTNEKLFF.